The clone carrying this T cell receptor (beta chain) was seen a handful of times. From germline, CDR1 is MGHRA and CDR2 YSYEKL. The CDR3 runs to 16 residues. Losses at the gene ends were 4 bases for V and 1 base for J; bases not matched to a gene: 6. As handled by the study authors: Estimates of nucleated cell counts were drawn from the amplification of reference gene primers. Sequencing was performed with immunoSEQ multiplex PCR; in TCRdb, only in-frame clones are kept and a portion is missing. Clonal size and the V and J genes are those of that table, whereas D and trimming came from the DNA. In the table there are some 180,000 clones, under 90% of which are singletons. This entry is derived from a study of blood T cell repertoires in COVID-19. At the level of the study: Specimens from acute and convalescent COVID-19 originated in the United States, Italy and Spain. Nucleic acid was either cDNA or gDNA, and it came from T cells, B-cell-depleted T cells, or PBMCs.

The TCR originated in a human donor in a cohort sampled during active COVID-19. The chain carries TRBV4-1 and TRBJ1-5, with 8 bases that match TRBD1. Sequenced input: peripheral blood. DNA for the CDR3: TGCGCCAGCAGCCGCGGACAGGGCGAAAGCAATCAGCCCCAGCATTTT. Residues: CASSRGQGESNQPQHF.